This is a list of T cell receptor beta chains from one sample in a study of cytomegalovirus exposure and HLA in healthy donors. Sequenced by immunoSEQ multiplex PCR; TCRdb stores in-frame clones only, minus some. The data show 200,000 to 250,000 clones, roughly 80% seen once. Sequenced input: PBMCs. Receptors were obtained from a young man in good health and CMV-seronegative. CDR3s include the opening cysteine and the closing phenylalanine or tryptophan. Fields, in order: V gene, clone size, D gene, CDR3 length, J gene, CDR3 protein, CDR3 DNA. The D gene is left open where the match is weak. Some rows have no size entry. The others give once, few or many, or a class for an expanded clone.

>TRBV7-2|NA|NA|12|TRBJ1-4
CASSLTGIGLFF
TGTGCCAGCAGCTTAACAGGGATCGGCCTGTTTTTT
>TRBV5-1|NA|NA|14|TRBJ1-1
CASRPPSGNTEAFF
TGCGCCAGCAGACCTCCTTCAGGGAACACTGAAGCTTTCTTT
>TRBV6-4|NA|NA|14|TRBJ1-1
CASSESGRNTEAFF
TGTGCCAGCAGTGAATCTGGCAGGAACACTGAAGCTTTCTTT
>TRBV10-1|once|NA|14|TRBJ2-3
CASSEPKSGDTQYF
TGCGCCAGCAGTGAGCCCAAGTCAGGAGATACGCAGTATTTT
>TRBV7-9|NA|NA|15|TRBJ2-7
CASSLASGLSAEQYF
TGTGCCAGCAGCTTGGCTTCGGGTCTTTCGGCCGAGCAGTACTTC
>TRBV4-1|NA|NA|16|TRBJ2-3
CASSHYVGSGTDTQYF
TGCGCCAGCAGCCATTATGTCGGTAGCGGCACAGATACGCAGTATTTT
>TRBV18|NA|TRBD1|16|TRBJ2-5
CASSPNLGQGIETQYF
TGTGCCAGCTCACCAAACCTCGGACAGGGTATTGAGACCCAGTACTTC
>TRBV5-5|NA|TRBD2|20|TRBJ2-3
CASSLWEVRGRGGSTDTQYF
TGTGCCAGCAGCTTGTGGGAGGTTAGAGGGCGGGGGGGCTCCACAGATACGCAGTATTTT
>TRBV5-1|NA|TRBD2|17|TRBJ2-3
CASSSGLAGGPGDTQYF
TGCGCCAGCAGCTCGGGACTAGCGGGGGGGCCCGGGGATACGCAGTATTTT
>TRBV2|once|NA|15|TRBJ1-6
CASRAGERGNSPLHF
TGTGCCAGCAGAGCGGGCGAACGGGGAAATTCACCCCTCCACTTT
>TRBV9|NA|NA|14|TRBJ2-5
CASSVEEDGETQYF
TGTGCCAGCAGCGTAGAGGAGGACGGAGAGACCCAGTACTTC
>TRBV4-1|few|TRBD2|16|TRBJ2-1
CASSQPWTSYLNEQFF
TGCGCCAGCAGCCAACCCTGGACTAGCTATCTTAATGAGCAGTTCTTC
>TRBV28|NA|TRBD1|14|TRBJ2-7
CASSSRDRTHEQYF
TGTGCCAGCAGTTCGAGGGACAGAACCCACGAGCAGTACTTC
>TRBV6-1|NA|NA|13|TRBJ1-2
CASSGRRGYGYTF
TGTGCCAGCAGTGGACGGAGGGGCTATGGCTACACCTTC
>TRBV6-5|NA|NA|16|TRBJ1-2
CASSSMTRRKRYGYTF
TGTGCCAGCAGTTCGATGACTCGGAGGAAGCGATATGGCTACACCTTC
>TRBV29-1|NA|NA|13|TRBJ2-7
CSVLTGSSYEQYF
TGCAGCGTCCTGACGGGTAGCTCCTACGAGCAGTACTTC
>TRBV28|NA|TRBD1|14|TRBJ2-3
CVSSFDRGVDTQYF
TGTGTCAGCAGTTTTGACAGGGGAGTAGATACGCAGTATTTT
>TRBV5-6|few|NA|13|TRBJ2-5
CASSLFSLETQYF
TGTGCCAGCAGCTTATTTAGTCTGGAGACCCAGTACTTC
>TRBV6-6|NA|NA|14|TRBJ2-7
CASSYSTGSAEQYF
TGTGCCAGCAGTTACTCGACGGGGTCGGCGGAGCAGTACTTC
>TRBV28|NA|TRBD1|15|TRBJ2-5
CASSLRAPGGETQYF
TGTGCCAGCAGCCTAAGGGCTCCAGGGGGAGAGACCCAGTACTTC
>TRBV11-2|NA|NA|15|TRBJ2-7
CASSLPTGAKGEQYF
TGTGCCAGCAGCTTACCGACAGGAGCCAAAGGCGAGCAGTACTTC
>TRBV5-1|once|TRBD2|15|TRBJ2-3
CASSLTAGDSDTQYF
TGCGCCAGCAGCTTAACAGCGGGGGATTCAGATACGCAGTATTTT
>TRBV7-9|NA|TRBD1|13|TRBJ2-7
CASSLEDRVEQYF
TGTGCCAGCAGCTTAGAGGACAGGGTCGAGCAGTACTTC
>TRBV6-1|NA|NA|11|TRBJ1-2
CASLMSYGYTF
TGTGCCAGTTTAATGAGCTATGGCTACACCTTC
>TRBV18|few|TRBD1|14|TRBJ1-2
CASSPGQEPYGYTF
TGTGCCAGCTCACCGGGACAGGAGCCCTATGGCTACACCTTC
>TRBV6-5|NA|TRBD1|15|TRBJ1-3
CASSYSTGPAFTIYF
TGTGCCAGCAGTTACTCGACAGGGCCGGCGTTCACCATATATTTT
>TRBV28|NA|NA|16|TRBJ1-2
CASSSPLRSGSYGYTF
TGTGCCAGCAGTTCCCCCTTGCGTTCCGGGTCCTATGGCTACACCTTC
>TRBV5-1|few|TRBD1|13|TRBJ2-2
CASSGTGGRELFF
TGCGCCAGCAGCGGAACAGGGGGTAGGGAGCTGTTTTTT
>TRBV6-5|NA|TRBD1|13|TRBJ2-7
CASSQSQGYEQYF
TGTGCCAGCAGTCAGTCACAGGGGTACGAGCAGTACTTC
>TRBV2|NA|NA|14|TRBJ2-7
CASSESGTTYEQYF
TGTGCCAGCAGTGAGTCCGGGACAACCTACGAGCAGTACTTC
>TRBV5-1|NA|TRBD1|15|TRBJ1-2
CASSPPGQGVYGYTF
TGCGCCAGCAGCCCGCCGGGACAGGGTGTCTATGGCTACACCTTC
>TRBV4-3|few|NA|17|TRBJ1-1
CASSQEAAGLYDTEAFF
TGCGCCAGCAGCCAAGAGGCGGCAGGGCTGTACGACACTGAAGCTTTCTTT
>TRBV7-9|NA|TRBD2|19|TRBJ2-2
CASSLTGLAGGLNTGELFF
TGTGCCAGCAGCTTAACGGGACTAGCGGGGGGTTTGAACACCGGGGAGCTGTTTTTT